This T cell receptor beta chain was identified during a study of T cells after posttransplantation cyclophosphamide. General observations from the study: Tissue-infiltrating T cells from skin or gut overlapped little with blood T cells. TRB clonality was highly associated with recipient CMV seropositivity and reactivation. Donor CD8+ memory clones often dominated recipient blood repertoires at later times.

Clones were sequenced by immunoSEQ multiplex PCR, and TCRdb holds only the in-frame ones, with some missing. In total the sample includes roughly 8,000 clones, none of them seen once. Ten or more counts support this clone. Its antigen is currently unknown. A marrow graft followed busulfan-fludarabine conditioning, with cyclophosphamide on days +3 and +4. The CDR3 length is 14 residues. The V end was cut by 5 bases, the J end by 4 bases, with 12 bases between. Germline V gene sequence: CDR1 LNHNV, CDR2 YYDKDF (reference sequence). The receptor's source is a female patient aged 50-65 years who received an allogeneic stem cell transplant from a related donor, was CMV-positive, and had no GVHD. Some of the T cells may derive from the graft donor. J is TRBJ2-1 and V is TRBV15; the D gene could be TRBD1 or TRBD2 (5 bases each). The sequenced sample was PBMCs, obtained after allogeneic stem cell transplant with posttransplant cyclophosphamide. The CDR3 protein is CATSGIEGYNEQFF. The DNA for the CDR3 is TGTGCCACCAGCGGGATCGAGGGGTACAATGAGCAGTTCTTC.